This T cell receptor (beta chain) was profiled in a study of shared clonotypes between healthy human individuals. A remark on this clone: Antigen unknown.

This CDR3 comprises 17 residues. Trimming took 2 bases from V and 0 from J; bases not matched to a gene: 5. Per germline, CDR1 SGHTA and CDR2 FQGNSA. Points from the study as a whole: A generally larger estimated richness was seen in naive subsets than in memory subsets.

This table comes from immunoSEQ multiplex PCR, and its TCRdb copy is limited to in-frame clones, with some not included. The repertoire includes almost 750,000 clones, approximately 77% of them detected once, and more than 1.5% sits in the top ten. The sequence derives from a woman aged 30 to 39 in good health. The sequencing input was memory CD4+ T cells sorted from blood. Subset in this sample: CD45RA-negative fraction. This chain joins TRBV7-2 and TRBJ2-1; TRBD2 matches 9 bases. As DNA, the CDR3 is TGTGCCAGCAGCTTATGGAGCGGGGGGCTCTCCTACAATGAGCAGTTCTTC. Protein product: CASSLWSGGLSYNEQFF.